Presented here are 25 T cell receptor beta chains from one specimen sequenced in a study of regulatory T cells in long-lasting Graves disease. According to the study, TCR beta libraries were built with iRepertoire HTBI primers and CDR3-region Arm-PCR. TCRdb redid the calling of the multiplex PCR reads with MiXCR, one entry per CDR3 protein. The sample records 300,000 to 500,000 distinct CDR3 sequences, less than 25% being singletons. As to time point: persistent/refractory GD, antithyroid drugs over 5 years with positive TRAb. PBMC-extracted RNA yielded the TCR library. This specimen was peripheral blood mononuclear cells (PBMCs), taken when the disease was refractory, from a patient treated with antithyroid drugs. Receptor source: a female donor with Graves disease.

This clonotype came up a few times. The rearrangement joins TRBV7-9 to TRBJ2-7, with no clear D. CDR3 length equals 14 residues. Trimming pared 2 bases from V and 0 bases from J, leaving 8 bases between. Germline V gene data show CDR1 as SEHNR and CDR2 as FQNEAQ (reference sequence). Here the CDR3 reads CASSLWDDSYEQYF. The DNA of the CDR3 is TGTGCCAGCAGCTTATGGGATGACTCCTACGAGCAGTACTTC.

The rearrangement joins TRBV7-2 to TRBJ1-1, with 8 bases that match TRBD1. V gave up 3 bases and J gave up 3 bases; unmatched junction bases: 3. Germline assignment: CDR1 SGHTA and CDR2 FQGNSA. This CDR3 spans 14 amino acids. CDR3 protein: CASSLYRGYTEAFF. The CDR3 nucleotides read TGTGCCAGCAGCTTGTACAGGGGGTACACTGAAGCTTTCTTT.

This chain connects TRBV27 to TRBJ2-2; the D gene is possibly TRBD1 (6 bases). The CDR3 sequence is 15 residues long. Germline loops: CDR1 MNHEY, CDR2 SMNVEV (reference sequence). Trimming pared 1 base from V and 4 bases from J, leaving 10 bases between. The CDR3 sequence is CASSLYRASTGELFF. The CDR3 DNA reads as TGTGCCAGCAGTTTATACAGGGCGAGCACCGGGGAGCTGTTTTTT.

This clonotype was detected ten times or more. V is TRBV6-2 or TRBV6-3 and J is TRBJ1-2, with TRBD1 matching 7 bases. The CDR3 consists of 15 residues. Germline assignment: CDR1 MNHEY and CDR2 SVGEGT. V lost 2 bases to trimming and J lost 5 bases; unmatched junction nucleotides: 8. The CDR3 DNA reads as TGTGCCAGCAGTTACCCCGGACAGGAGTCTTATGGCTACACCTTC. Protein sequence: CASSYPGQESYGYTF.

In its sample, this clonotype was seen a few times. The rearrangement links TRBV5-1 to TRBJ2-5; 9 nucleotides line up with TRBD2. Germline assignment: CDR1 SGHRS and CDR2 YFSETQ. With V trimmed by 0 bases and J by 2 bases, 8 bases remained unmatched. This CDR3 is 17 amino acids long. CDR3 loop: CASSLAGLAGLQETQYF. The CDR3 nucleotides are TGCGCCAGCAGCTTGGCCGGGCTAGCGGGATTGCAAGAGACCCAGTACTTC.

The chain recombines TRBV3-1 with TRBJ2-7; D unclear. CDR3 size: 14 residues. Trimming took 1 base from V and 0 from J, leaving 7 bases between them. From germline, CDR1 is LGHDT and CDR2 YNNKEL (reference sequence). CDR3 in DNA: TGTGCCAGCAGCCAAGTACCTGACTCCTACGAGCAGTACTTC. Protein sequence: CASSQVPDSYEQYF.

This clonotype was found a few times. CDR3 protein: CASSPGQISGNTIYF. The CDR3 bases are TGTGCCAGCTCACCGGGACAGATCTCTGGAAACACCATATATTTT. The chain uses TRBV18 and TRBJ1-3; TRBD1 agrees at 7 bases. J lost 0 bases, V lost 3 bases, and 2 bases had no gene match. The CDR3 covers 15 residues. Germline CDR1 KGHSH, CDR2 LQKENI.

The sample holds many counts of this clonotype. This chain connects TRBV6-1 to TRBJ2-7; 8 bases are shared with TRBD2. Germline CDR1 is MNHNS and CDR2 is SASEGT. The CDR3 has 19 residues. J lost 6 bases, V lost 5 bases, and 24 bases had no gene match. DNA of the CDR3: TGTGCCAGCAGTCAGAAGAGATGGCCGGGGGCGGGAGGTGTTTTCGAGCAGTACTTC. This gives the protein CASSQKRWPGAGGVFEQYF.

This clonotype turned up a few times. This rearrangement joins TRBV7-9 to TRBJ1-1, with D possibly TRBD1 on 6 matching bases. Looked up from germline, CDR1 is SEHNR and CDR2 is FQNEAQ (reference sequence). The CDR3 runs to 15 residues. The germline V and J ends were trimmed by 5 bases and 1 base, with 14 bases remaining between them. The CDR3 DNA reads TGTGCCAGCAGCCCCCAGGACAGAACGAACACTGAAGCTTTCTTT. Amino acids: CASSPQDRTNTEAFF.

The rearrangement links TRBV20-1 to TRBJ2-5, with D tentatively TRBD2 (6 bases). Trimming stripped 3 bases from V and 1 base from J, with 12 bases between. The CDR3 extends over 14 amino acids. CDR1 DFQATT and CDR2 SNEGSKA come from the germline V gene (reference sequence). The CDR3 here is CSASDSGSQETQYF. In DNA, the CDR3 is TGCAGTGCTAGCGATAGCGGATCCCAAGAGACCCAGTACTTC.

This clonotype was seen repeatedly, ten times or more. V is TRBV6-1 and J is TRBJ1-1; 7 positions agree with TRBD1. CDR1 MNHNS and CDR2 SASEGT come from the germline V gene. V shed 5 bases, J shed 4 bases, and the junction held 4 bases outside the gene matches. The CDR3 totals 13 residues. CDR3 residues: CASSQTGATEAFF. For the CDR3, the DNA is TGTGCCAGCAGTCAAACAGGGGCCACTGAAGCTTTCTTT.

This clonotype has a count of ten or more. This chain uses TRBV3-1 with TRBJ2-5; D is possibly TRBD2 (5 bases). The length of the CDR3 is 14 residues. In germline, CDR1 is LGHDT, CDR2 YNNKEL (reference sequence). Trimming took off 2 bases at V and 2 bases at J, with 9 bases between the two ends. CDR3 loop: CASSQTAAQETQYF. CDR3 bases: TGTGCCAGCAGCCAAACAGCGGCTCAAGAGACCCAGTACTTC.

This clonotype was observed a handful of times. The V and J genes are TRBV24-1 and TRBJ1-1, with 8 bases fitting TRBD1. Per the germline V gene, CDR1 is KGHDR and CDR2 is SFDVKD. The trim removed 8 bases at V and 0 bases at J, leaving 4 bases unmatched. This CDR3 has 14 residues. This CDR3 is CATMAGGMNTEAFF. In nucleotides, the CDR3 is TGTGCCACCATGGCAGGGGGCATGAACACTGAAGCTTTCTTT.

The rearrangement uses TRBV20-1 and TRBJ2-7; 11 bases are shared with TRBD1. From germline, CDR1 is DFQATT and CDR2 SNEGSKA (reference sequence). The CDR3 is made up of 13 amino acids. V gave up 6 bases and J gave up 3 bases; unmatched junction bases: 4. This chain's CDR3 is CSARDRGDYEQYF. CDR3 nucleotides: TGCAGTGCCCGGGACAGGGGGGACTACGAGCAGTACTTC.

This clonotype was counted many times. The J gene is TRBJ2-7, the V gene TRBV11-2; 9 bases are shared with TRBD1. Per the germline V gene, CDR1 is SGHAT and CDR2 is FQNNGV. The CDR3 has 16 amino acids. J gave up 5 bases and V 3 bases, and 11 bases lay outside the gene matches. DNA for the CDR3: TGTGCCAGCAGCTTGATTCCGGGACAGGGTAACAACGAGCAGTACTTC. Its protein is CASSLIPGQGNNEQYF. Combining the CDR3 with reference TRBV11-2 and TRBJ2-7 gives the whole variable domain EAGVAQSPRYKIIEKRQSVAFWCNPISGHATLYWYQQILGQGPKLLIQFQNNGVVDDSQLPKDRFSAERLKGVDSTLKIQPAKLEDSAVYLCASSLIPGQGNNEQYFGPGTRLTVT.

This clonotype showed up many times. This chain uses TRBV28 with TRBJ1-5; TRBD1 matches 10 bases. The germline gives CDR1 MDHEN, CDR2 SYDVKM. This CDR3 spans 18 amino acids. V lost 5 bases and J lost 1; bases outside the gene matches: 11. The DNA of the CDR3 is TGTGCCAGCAGTCCGATCGGGGGACAGGGGTTAAGCAATCAGCCCCAGCATTTT. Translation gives CASSPIGGQGLSNQPQHF.

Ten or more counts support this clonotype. CDR3 in DNA: TGTGCCAGCAGCTTAAGGCACCAAGAGACCCAGTACTTC. Protein: CASSLRHQETQYF. The chain is built from TRBV3-1 and TRBJ2-5; D ambiguous. Between the trimmed V and J ends, which lost 5 bases and 0 bases, there was a span of 7 bases. The CDR3 is 13 amino acids. CDR1 is LGHDT and CDR2 is YNNKEL in the germline V gene (reference sequence).

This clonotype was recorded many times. CDR3 region: CASSSPGLRTQYF. The CDR3 DNA is TGTGCCAGCAGCTCACCAGGACTAAGGACCCAGTACTTC. V is TRBV7-2 and J is TRBJ2-5, with D possibly TRBD2 on 6 matching bases. There are 13 residues in the CDR3. The V end was cut by 4 bases, the J end by 7 bases, with 13 bases between. The germline V gene has CDR1 SGHTA and CDR2 FQGNSA. Based on the CDR3 plus reference TRBV7-2 and TRBJ2-5, the full variable domain is GAGVSQSPSNKVTEKGKDVELRCDPISGHTALYWYRQSLGQGLEFLIYFQGNSAPDKSGLPSDRFSAERTGGSVSTLTIQRTQQEDSAVYLCASSSPGLRTQYFGPGTRLLVL.

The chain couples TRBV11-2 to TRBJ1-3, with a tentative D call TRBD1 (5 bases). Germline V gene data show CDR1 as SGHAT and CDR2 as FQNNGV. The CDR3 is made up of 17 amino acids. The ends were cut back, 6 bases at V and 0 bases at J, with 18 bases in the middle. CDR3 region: CASSLKPGRSSGNTIYF. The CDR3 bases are TGTGCCAGCAGTCTCAAACCGGGACGGAGCTCTGGAAACACCATATATTTT.

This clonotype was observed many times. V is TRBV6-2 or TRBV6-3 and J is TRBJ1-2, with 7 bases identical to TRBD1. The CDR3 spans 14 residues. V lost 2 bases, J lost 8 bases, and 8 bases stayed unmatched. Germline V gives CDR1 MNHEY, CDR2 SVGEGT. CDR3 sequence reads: CASSYRTGWEGYTF. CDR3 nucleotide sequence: TGTGCCAGCAGTTACAGGACAGGATGGGAAGGCTACACCTTC.

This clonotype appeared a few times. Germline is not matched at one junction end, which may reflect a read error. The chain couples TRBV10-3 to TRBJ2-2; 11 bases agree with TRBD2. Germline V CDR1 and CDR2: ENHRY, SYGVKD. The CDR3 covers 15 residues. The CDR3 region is CASSTSGSPSGELFF. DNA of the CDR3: TGTGCCAGCAGTACTAGCGGGAGTCCCTCCGGGGAGCTGTTTTTT.

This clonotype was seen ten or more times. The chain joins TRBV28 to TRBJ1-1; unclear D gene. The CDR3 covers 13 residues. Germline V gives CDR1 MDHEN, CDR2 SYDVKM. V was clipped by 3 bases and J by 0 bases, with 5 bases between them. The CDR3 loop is CASSFRLNTEAFF. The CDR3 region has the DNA TGTGCCAGCAGTTTCCGATTGAACACTGAAGCTTTCTTT.

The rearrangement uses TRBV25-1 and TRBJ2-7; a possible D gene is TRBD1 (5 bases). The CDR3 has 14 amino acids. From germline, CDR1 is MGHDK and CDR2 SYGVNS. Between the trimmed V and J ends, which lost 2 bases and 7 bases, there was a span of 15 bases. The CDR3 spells CASSEQGLMMEQYF. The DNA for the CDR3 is TGTGCCAGCAGTGAACAGGGTCTAATGATGGAGCAGTACTTC.

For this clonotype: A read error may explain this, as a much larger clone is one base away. The CDR3 sequence: CATSEWRETQYF. DNA of the CDR3: TGTGCCACCAGTGAATGGAGAGAGACCCAGTACTTC. The V gene is TRBV25-1, the J gene TRBJ2-5; D is ambiguous. Per the germline V gene, CDR1 is MGHDK and CDR2 is SYGVNS. This CDR3 spans 12 amino acids.

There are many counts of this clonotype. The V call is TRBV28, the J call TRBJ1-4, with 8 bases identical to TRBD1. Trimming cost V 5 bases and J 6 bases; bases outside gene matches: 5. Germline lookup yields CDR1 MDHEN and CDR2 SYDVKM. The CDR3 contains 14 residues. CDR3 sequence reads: CASSLTGGYEKLFF. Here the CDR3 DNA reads TGTGCCAGCAGTCTTACAGGGGGATATGAAAAACTGTTTTTT.